These 21 T cell receptor beta chains share one sample of origin, sequenced in a study of PD-L1 blockade in urothelial cancer. The time point here: pretreatment peripheral blood. Generated by immunoSEQ multiplex PCR, the TCRdb table keeps only in-frame clones and is missing some. The repertoire includes more than 55,000 clones, roughly 81% of them detected once, and roughly 5% sits in the top ten. This specimen consisted of PBMCs, obtained around atezolizumab (anti-PD-L1) treatment. These receptors were collected from a man aged 70-80 years with urothelial cancer.

The V and J genes are TRBV7-9 and TRBJ1-2, with TRBD1 identical over 9 bases. The CDR3 runs 13 residues. Germline lookup yields CDR1 SEHNR and CDR2 FQNEAQ (reference sequence). Trimming cost V 5 bases and J 8 bases; bases outside gene matches: 6. CDR3 DNA sequence: TGTGCCAGCAGCCAACAGGGGGCCGGGGGCTACACCTTC. Protein product: CASSQQGAGGYTF.

This chain joins TRBV2 and TRBJ1-1; 8 bases are shared with TRBD1. Germline lookup yields CDR1 SNHLY and CDR2 FYNNEI. This CDR3 comprises 14 residues. J was trimmed by 5 bases and V by 6 bases; bases with no gene match: 8. CDR3 loop: CASRPDRGGTEAFF. CDR3 nucleotide sequence: TGTGCCAGCAGGCCTGACAGGGGAGGGACTGAAGCTTTCTTT.

This clone was observed a few times. Distinct nucleotide sequences in the sample also encode this CDR3. The chain employs TRBV6-5 and TRBJ2-7, with 7 bases lining up with TRBD1. CDR1 is MNHEY, CDR2 SVGAGI, per germline. This CDR3 contains 15 residues. Trimming at V came to 2 bases and at J to 1 base, leaving 5 bases not matched to a gene. The CDR3 nucleotides are TGTGCCAGCAGTTACGTACAGGGGAGTTCCTACGAGCAGTACTTC. Residues: CASSYVQGSSYEQYF.

The chain is built from TRBV29-1 and TRBJ2-7; tentatively, D is TRBD2 (5 bases). Trimming left V 0 bases short and J 1 base short, with 7 bases between. This CDR3 contains 13 residues. Germline-derived CDR1 and CDR2 are SQVTM and ANQGSEA. CDR3 residues: CSVEDRGSYEQYF. The DNA of the CDR3 is TGCAGCGTTGAAGACCGAGGGTCCTACGAGCAGTACTTC.

The chain recombines TRBV11-2 with TRBJ2-1; 9 bases are a match to TRBD2. Germline V gene data show CDR1 as SGHAT and CDR2 as FQNNGV. This CDR3 is built from 15 residues. Trimming at V came to 1 base and at J to 8 bases, leaving 6 bases not matched to a gene. The CDR3 loop reads CASSLVVAGVYEQFF. The CDR3 region has the DNA TGTGCCAGCAGCTTAGTTGTAGCGGGAGTGTATGAGCAGTTCTTC.

V usage is TRBV7-9 and J usage is TRBJ1-2; no clear D gene. The CDR3 sequence is 14 residues long. The V end was cut by 5 bases, the J end by 7 bases, with 17 bases between. The germline CDR1 and CDR2 sequences are SEHNR and FQNEAQ (reference sequence). CDR3 sequence reads: CASSPHGRSIGYTF. Written as DNA, the CDR3 is TGTGCCAGCAGCCCCCATGGGAGATCCATTGGCTACACCTTC.

The chain links TRBV6-5 to TRBJ1-2, with TRBD1 matching 8 bases. V was clipped by 6 bases and J by 7 bases; unmatched bases: 10. The CDR3 loop spans 14 amino acids. Germline values: CDR1 MNHEY, CDR2 SVGAGI. The CDR3 protein is CASRRLQGAGGYTF. For the CDR3, the DNA is TGTGCCAGCAGGCGACTCCAGGGGGCCGGTGGCTACACCTTC.

CDR3 sequence (DNA): TGTGCCAGCAGCTTAGGGACAGGGAACACCGGGGAGCTGTTTTTT. It codes for CASSLGTGNTGELFF. This chain connects TRBV11-3 to TRBJ2-2; TRBD1 agrees at 7 bases. The ends lost 1 base at V and 1 base at J; junction bases unmatched: 0. This CDR3 has 15 amino acids. The germline gives CDR1 SGHNT, CDR2 YENEEA.

This rearrangement joins TRBV19 to TRBJ2-1, with 12 positions matching TRBD2. There are 15 residues in the CDR3. J was trimmed by 9 bases and V by 5 bases; bases with no gene match: 8. CDR1 and CDR2 from the germline V gene are LNHDA and SQIVND (reference sequence). The CDR3 nucleotides are TGTGCCAGTAGTCCCCTAGCGGGAGGGCCTGGTGAGCAGTTCTTC. Its translation: CASSPLAGGPGEQFF.

The chain uses TRBV5-6 and TRBJ2-5; 9 bases agree with TRBD1. V trimming: 2 bases; J trimming: 1 base; junction bases outside the gene matches: 3. Germline loops: CDR1 SGHDT, CDR2 YYEEEE. The CDR3 sequence is 15 residues long. The CDR3 sequence is CASSLPGQGQETQYF. The CDR3 DNA is TGTGCCAGCAGCTTACCGGGACAGGGCCAAGAGACCCAGTACTTC.

The V and J genes are TRBV19 and TRBJ1-5, with 7 bases lining up with TRBD1. CDR3 length equals 15 residues. The germline V gene has CDR1 LNHDA and CDR2 SQIVND (reference sequence). V was pared by 11 bases and J by 0 bases, with 10 bases of the junction left unmatched. The CDR3 DNA is TGTGCCGCAACTCAAGGGGGCAATAGCAATCAGCCCCAGCATTTT. Protein product: CAATQGGNSNQPQHF.

The chain is built from TRBV7-3 and TRBJ2-5; TRBD2 matches 8 bases. The CDR3 sequence is 16 residues long. V trimming: 4 bases; J trimming: 5 bases; junction bases outside the gene matches: 12. The germline CDR1 and CDR2 sequences are SGHTA and FQGTGA. CDR3 coding DNA: TGTGCCAGCAGCTCCGGGACCGACGGGGGGGCGGAGACCCAGTACTTC. Translating it yields CASSSGTDGGAETQYF.

This chain links TRBV27 with TRBJ1-1, with D hard to call. V was pared by 5 bases and J by 4 bases, with 17 bases between. CDR3 length equals 15 residues. Germline V CDR1 and CDR2: MNHEY, SMNVEV (reference sequence). The DNA for the CDR3 is TGTGCCAGCAGTCTCCGGGAGCGGGGAGGCACTGAAGCTTTCTTT. Translation gives CASSLRERGGTEAFF.

The rearrangement uses TRBV5-6 and TRBJ2-7, with 7 bases lining up with TRBD1. The V segment lost 0 bases and the J segment 7 bases; nucleotides outside the gene matches: 4. Germline CDR1 reads SGHDT; CDR2 reads YYEEEE. The CDR3 is made up of 13 amino acids. The CDR3 loop is CASSLVAGGEQYF. For the CDR3, the DNA is TGTGCCAGCAGCTTGGTGGCAGGGGGAGAGCAGTACTTC.

This chain links TRBV5-4 with TRBJ2-3; TRBD2 aligns across 8 bases. The CDR3 consists of 15 residues. Losses at the gene ends were 4 bases for V and 2 bases for J; bases not matched to a gene: 6. The germline gives CDR1 SGHNT, CDR2 YYREEE (reference sequence). Here the CDR3 DNA reads TGTGCCAGCAGCCGGGGGGGAGGGCCCACAGATACGCAGTATTTT. This sequence encodes CASSRGGGPTDTQYF.

The chain is built from TRBV5-4 and TRBJ2-3; 7 nucleotides match TRBD2. Germline-derived CDR1 and CDR2 are SGHNT and YYREEE (reference sequence). The CDR3 is 16 residues long. With V trimmed by 2 bases and J by 1 base, 7 bases remained unmatched. CDR3 protein: CASSLFGLGGTDTQYF. The CDR3 DNA is TGTGCCAGCAGCTTATTCGGACTAGGAGGCACAGATACGCAGTATTTT.

This chain joins TRBV18 and TRBJ2-7; D uncertain. CDR1 is KGHSH, CDR2 LQKENI, per germline. The CDR3 spans 12 residues. The V end was cut by 2 bases, the J end by 3 bases, with 5 bases between. The CDR3 bases are TGTGCCAGCTCACCATCCAACTACGAGCAGTACTTC. Its protein is CASSPSNYEQYF.

The chain carries TRBV7-9 and TRBJ1-6; D remains ambiguous. Trimming cost V 5 bases and J 14 bases, with 13 bases left between them. The CDR3 sequence is 12 residues long. Germline CDR1 reads SEHNR; CDR2 reads FQNEAQ (reference sequence). The CDR3 region is CASSPQSQTLHF. The CDR3 DNA sequence: TGTGCCAGCAGCCCTCAGTCTCAGACCCTCCACTTT.

The genes are TRBV11-3 and TRBJ2-1; 9 nucleotides line up with TRBD2. Germline V gives CDR1 SGHNT, CDR2 YENEEA. The length of the CDR3 is 15 residues. V shed 5 bases, J shed 0 bases, and the junction held 2 bases outside the gene matches. The CDR3 nucleotides are TGTGCCAGCAGCATTAGCGGGAGCTCCTACAATGAGCAGTTCTTC. Amino acid sequence: CASSISGSSYNEQFF.

The J gene is TRBJ2-7, the V gene TRBV21-1; the D call in the table, TRBD2, was not verified against the DNA. TRBV21-1 is termed a pseudogene. The CDR3 sequence is 16 residues long. The CDR3 here is CASSSWRADSTYEQYF. The CDR3 coding sequence is TGTGCCAGCAGCTCCTGGCGGGCGGATTCCACCTACGAGCAGTACTTC.

This clone was recorded only once. The chain is built from TRBV19 and TRBJ1-2; TRBD1 might be the D (6 bases). CDR3 size: 15 residues. V was clipped by 4 bases and J by 4 bases, with 16 bases between them. Per germline, CDR1 LNHDA and CDR2 SQIVND (reference sequence). The CDR3 loop is CASSRGTKLFYGYTF. In DNA form, the CDR3 reads TGTGCCAGTAGTAGGGGGACAAAACTTTTCTATGGCTACACCTTC.